Shown below are 13 T cell receptor beta chains from a single sample sequenced in a study of blood T cell repertoires in COVID-19. The assay was immunoSEQ multiplex PCR, and TCRdb's table has in-frame clones only and misses some. The table has 350,000 to 400,000 clones, around 90% seen once; the top ten hold around 6.3%. Material: peripheral blood. These receptors came from a young man with active or convalescent COVID-19.

The gene calls are TRBV27 and TRBJ2-6; D might be TRBD2 (5 bases). V lost 4 bases to trimming and J lost 0 bases, with 22 bases between them. Germline lookup yields CDR1 MNHEY and CDR2 SMNVEV (reference sequence). The CDR3 covers 20 residues. The DNA of the CDR3 is TGTGCCAGCAGTTCGGGATCGAGGCAGCCAATTCACTCTGGGGCCAACGTCCTGACTTTC. It specifies CASSSGSRQPIHSGANVLTF.

V gene TRBV7-2 combines with J gene TRBJ1-5; tentative D call: TRBD1 (6 bases). Germline CDR1 reads SGHTA; CDR2 reads FQGNSA. CDR3 size: 14 residues. V was trimmed by 3 bases and J by 3 bases, leaving 9 bases between them. The CDR3 is CASSLGHNNQPQHF. CDR3 coding DNA: TGTGCCAGCAGCTTGGGACACAACAATCAGCCCCAGCATTTT.

This clone was counted once. The V and J genes are TRBV27 and TRBJ1-1, with 12 bases identical to TRBD1. Losses at the gene ends were 2 bases for V and 10 bases for J; bases not matched to a gene: 8. The CDR3 totals 15 residues. Per germline, CDR1 MNHEY and CDR2 SMNVEV (reference sequence). In nucleotides, the CDR3 is TGTGCCAGCAGTTTAACGGGACAGGGGGCTTCTCGAGCTTTCTTT. Translated, it gives CASSLTGQGASRAFF.

The V call is TRBV4-3, the J call TRBJ1-2; D gene unclear. Germline assignment: CDR1 LGHNA and CDR2 YSLEER. The CDR3 sequence is 14 residues long. V shed 0 bases and J shed 9 bases, with 14 bases lying between them. This CDR3 is CASSQDRGSLRYTF. CDR3 in DNA: TGCGCCAGCAGCCAAGATCGGGGAAGCTTACGCTACACCTTC.

The chain uses TRBV9 and TRBJ1-5; 10 bases map to TRBD1. The CDR3 runs to 14 residues. With V trimmed by 6 bases and J by 5 bases, 5 bases remained unmatched. CDR1 and CDR2 from the germline V gene are SGDLS and YYNGEE. CDR3 loop: CASNSGQGYQPQHF. In nucleotides, the CDR3 is TGTGCCAGCAACTCGGGACAGGGGTATCAGCCCCAGCATTTT.

The chain is built from TRBV6-6 and TRBJ1-6, with 10 bases matching TRBD1. CDR3 length: 15 residues. Germline trimming cut 6 bases from V and 7 bases from J; bases unmatched to any gene: 6. CDR1 and CDR2 (germline): MNHNY, SVGAGI (reference sequence). The CDR3 coding sequence is TGTGCCAGCAGAAACCGGGACAGGGGAAATTCACCCCTCCACTTT. Translated, it gives CASRNRDRGNSPLHF.

CDR3 in amino acids: CASSLESGGTEAFF. The CDR3 DNA reads TGTGCCAGCAGCTTAGAGAGCGGGGGAACTGAAGCTTTCTTT. This chain connects TRBV11-3 to TRBJ1-1, with D perhaps TRBD1 (5 bases). The V and J ends lost 0 bases and 5 bases respectively, with 10 bases between them. Germline V gene sequence: CDR1 SGHNT, CDR2 YENEEA. The CDR3 is 14 amino acids.

This clone appeared a single time. V gene TRBV7-9 combines with J gene TRBJ2-2; D is unclear. V dropped 1 base and J dropped 6 bases, with 6 bases sitting between them. The CDR3 loop spans 13 amino acids. Germline values: CDR1 SEHNR, CDR2 FQNEAQ (reference sequence). The CDR3 bases are TGTGCCAGCAGCTTAGTATCCTCCGGGGAGCTGTTTTTT. This codes for CASSLVSSGELFF.

The gene calls are TRBV6-2 or TRBV6-3 and TRBJ2-5, with D maybe TRBD2 (5 bases). V was pared by 5 bases and J by 7 bases, with 20 bases between. CDR1 is MNHEY, CDR2 SVGEGT, per germline. The CDR3 has 15 residues. The CDR3 loop reads CASSHERRRGGTQYF. The CDR3 region has the DNA TGTGCCAGCAGTCATGAGCGAAGACGCGGAGGGACCCAGTACTTC.

This clone was counted a single time. The rearrangement uses TRBV24-1 and TRBJ2-5, with TRBD2 identical over 16 bases. Germline V gene lookup returns CDR1 KGHDR and CDR2 SFDVKD. The J segment lost 1 base and the V segment lost 4 bases, leaving 11 bases of the junction unmatched. CDR3 length equals 20 residues. This CDR3 reads CATSDLVPGLAGGSQETQYF. The CDR3 DNA is TGTGCCACCAGTGACCTCGTCCCGGGACTAGCGGGGGGGTCCCAAGAGACCCAGTACTTC.

This chain links TRBV27 with TRBJ2-1; D call uncertain. The CDR3 extends over 12 amino acids. Trimming removed 3 bases at V and 9 bases at J, with 9 bases between. Germline V lookup: CDR1 MNHEY, CDR2 SMNVEV (reference sequence). The CDR3 sequence is CASSFSGGEQFF. The CDR3 nucleotides read TGTGCCAGCAGTTTTTCGGGTGGTGAGCAGTTCTTC.

This clone has a handful of counts. The V call is TRBV5-8, the J call TRBJ2-1; D is perhaps TRBD2 (6 bases). Germline-derived CDR1 and CDR2 are SGHTS and YDEGEE. The CDR3 consists of 16 residues. V shed 3 bases and J shed 7 bases, with 20 bases lying between them. As DNA, the CDR3 is TGTGCCAGCAGCTCGGACCCGACGGGACTGCGTAATGAGCAGTTCTTC. This encodes CASSSDPTGLRNEQFF.

V and J are TRBV27 and TRBJ2-4, with D uncertain. V was clipped by 2 bases and J by 0 bases, with 14 bases between them. Germline values: CDR1 MNHEY, CDR2 SMNVEV (reference sequence). The CDR3 has 17 residues. The CDR3 coding sequence is TGTGCCAGCAGTTTAAAAATGGCAGGCGTAGCCAAAAACATTCAGTACTTC. Amino acid sequence: CASSLKMAGVAKNIQYF.